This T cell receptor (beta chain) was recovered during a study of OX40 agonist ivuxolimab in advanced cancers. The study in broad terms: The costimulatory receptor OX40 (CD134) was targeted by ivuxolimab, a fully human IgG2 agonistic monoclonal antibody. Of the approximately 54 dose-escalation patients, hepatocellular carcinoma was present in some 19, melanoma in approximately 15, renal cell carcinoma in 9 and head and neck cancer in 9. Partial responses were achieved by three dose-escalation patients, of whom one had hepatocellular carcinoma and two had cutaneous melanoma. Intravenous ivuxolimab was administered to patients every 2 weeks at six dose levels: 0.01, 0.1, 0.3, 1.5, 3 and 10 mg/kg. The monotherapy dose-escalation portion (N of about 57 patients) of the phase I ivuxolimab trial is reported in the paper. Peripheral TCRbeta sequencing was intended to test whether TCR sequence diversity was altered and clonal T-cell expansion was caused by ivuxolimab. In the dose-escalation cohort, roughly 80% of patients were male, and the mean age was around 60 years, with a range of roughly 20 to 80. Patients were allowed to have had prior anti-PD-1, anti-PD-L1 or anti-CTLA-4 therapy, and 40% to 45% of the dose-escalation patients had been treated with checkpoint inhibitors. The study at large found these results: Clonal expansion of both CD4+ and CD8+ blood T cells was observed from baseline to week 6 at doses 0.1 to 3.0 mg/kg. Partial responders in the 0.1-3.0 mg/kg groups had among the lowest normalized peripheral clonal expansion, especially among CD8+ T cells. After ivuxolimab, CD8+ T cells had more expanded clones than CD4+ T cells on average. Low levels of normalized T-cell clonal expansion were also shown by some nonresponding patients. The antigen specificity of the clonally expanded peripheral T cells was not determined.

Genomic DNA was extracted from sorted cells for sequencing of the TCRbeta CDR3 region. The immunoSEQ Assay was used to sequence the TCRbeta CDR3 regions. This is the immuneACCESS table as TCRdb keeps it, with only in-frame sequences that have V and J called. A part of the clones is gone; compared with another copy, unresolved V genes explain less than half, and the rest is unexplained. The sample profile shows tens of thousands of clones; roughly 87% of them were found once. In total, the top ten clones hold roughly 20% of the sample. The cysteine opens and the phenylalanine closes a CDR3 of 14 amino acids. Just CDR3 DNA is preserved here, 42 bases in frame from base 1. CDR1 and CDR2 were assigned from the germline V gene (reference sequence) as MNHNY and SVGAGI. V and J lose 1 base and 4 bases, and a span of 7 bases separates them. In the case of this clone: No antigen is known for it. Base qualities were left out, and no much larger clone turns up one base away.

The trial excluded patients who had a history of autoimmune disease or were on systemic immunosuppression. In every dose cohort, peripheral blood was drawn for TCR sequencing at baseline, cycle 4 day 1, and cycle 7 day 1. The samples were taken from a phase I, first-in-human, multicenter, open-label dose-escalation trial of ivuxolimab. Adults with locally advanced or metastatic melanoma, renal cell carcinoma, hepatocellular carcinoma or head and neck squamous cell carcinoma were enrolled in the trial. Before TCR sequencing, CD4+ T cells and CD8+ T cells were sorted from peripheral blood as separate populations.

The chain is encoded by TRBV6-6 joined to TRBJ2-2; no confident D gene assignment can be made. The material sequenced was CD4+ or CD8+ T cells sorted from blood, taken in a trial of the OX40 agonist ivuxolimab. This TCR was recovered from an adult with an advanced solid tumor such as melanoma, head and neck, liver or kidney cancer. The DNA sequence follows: TGTGCCAGCAGTTACTTGGAGATCACCGGGGAGCTGTTTTTT. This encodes CASSYLEITGELFF.